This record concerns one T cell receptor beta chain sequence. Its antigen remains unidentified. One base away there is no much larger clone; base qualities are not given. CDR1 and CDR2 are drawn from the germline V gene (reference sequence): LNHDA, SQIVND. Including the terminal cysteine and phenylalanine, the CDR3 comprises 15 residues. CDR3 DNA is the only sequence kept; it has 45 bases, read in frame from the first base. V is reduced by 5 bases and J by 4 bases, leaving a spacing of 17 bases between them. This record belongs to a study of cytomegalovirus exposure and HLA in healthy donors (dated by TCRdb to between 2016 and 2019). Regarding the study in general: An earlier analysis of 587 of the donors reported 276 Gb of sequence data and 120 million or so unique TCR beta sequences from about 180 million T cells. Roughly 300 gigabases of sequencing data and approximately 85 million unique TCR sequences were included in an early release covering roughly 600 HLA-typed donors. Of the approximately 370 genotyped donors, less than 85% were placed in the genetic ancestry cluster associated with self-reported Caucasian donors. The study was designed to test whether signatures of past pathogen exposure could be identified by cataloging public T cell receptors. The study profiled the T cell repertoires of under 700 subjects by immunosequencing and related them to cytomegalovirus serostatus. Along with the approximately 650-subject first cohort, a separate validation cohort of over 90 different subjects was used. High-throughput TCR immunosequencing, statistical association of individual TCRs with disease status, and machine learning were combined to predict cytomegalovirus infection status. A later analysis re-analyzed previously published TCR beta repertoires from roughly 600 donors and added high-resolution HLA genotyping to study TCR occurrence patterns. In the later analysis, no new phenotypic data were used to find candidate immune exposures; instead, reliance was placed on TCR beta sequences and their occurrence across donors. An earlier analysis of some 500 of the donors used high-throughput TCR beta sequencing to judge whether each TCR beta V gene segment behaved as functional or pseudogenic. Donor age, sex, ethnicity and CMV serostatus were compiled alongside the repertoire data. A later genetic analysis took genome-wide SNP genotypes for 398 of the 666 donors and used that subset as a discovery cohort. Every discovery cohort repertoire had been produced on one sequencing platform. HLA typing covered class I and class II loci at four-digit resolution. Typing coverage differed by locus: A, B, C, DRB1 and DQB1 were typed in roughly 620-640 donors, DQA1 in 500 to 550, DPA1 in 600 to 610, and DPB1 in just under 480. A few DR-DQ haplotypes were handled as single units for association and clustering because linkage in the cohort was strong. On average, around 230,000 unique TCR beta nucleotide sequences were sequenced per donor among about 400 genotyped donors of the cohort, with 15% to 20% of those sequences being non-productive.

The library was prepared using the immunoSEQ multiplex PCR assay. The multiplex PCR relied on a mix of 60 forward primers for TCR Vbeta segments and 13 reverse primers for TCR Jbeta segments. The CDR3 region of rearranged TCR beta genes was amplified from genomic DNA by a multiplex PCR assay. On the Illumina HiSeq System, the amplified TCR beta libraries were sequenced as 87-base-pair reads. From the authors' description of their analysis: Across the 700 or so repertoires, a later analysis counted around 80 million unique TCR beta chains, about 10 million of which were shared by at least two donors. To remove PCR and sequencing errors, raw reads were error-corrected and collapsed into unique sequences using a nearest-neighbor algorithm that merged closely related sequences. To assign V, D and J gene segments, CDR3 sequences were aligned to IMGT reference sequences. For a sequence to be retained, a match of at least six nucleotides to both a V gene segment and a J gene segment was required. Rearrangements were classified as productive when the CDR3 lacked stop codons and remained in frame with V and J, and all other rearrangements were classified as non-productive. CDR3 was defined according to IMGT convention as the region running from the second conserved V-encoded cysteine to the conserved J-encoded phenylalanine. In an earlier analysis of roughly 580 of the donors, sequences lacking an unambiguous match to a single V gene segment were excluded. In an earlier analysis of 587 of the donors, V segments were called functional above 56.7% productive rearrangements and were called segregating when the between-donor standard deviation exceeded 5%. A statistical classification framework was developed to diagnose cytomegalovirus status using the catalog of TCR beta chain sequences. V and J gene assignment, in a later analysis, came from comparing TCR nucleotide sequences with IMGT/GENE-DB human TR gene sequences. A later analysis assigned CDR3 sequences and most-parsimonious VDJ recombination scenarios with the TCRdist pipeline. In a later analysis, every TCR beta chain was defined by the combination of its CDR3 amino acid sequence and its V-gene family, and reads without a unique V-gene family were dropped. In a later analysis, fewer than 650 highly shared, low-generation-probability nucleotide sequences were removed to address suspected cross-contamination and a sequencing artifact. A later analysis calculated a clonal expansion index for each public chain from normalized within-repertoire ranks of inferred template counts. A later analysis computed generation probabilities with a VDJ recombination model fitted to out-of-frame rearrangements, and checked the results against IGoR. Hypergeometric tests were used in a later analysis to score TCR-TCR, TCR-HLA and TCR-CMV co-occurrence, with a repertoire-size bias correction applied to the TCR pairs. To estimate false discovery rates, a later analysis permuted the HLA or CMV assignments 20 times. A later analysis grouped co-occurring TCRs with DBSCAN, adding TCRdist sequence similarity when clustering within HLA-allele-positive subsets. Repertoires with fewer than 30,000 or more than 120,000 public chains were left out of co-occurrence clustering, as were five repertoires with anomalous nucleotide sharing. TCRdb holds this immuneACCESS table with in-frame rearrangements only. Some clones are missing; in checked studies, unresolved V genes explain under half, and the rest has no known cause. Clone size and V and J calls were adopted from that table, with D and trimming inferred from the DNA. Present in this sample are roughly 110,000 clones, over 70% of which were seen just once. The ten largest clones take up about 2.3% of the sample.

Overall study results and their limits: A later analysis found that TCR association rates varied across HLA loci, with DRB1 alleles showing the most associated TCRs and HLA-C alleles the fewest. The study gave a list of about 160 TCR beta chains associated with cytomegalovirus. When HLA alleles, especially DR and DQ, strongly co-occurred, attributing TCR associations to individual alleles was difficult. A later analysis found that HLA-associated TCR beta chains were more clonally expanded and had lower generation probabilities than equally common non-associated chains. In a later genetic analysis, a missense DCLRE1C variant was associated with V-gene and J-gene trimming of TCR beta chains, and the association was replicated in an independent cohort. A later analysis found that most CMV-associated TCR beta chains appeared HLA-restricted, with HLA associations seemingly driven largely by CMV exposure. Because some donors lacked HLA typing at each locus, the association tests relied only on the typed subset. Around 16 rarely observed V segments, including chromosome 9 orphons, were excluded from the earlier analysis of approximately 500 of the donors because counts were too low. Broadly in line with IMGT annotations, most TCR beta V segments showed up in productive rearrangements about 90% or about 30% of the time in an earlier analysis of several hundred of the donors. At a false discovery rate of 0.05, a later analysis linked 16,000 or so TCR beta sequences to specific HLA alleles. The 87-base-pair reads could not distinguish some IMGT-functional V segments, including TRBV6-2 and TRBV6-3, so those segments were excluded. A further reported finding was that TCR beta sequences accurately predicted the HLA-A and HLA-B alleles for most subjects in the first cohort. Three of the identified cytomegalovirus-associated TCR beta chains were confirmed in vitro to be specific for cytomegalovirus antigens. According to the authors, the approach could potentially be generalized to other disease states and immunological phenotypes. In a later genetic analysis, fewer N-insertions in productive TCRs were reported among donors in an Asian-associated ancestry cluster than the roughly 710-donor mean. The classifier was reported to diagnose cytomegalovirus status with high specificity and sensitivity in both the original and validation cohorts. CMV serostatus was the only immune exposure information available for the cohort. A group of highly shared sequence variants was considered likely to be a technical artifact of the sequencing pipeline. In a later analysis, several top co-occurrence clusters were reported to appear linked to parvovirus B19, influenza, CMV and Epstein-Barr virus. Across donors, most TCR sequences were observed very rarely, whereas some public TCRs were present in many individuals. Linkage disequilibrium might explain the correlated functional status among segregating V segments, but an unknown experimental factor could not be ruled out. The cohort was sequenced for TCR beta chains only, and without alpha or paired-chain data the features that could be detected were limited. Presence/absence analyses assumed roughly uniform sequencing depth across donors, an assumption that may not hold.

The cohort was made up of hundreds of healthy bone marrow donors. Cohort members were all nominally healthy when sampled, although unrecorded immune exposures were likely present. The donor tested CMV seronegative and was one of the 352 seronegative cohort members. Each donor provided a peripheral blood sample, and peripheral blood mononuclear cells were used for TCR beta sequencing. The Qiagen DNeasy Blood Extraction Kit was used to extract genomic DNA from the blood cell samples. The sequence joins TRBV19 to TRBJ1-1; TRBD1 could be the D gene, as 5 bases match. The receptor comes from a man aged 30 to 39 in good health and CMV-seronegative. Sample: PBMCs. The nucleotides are TGTGCCAGTAGTCCGTCGGCAGGGAGGAGCACTGAAGCTTTCTTT. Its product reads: CASSPSAGRSTEAFF.